The T cell receptor beta chain described here comes from a study of human CD8 memory T cell subsets. General observations from the study: Similarly high diversity was seen in stem-like memory and precursor exhausted T cells, but not in effector memory cells. Only T cell receptor beta chains were sequenced in this study. Stem-like memory T cells and precursor exhausted T cells had repertoires that overlapped very little.

The TCR beta sequencing libraries came from UMI-labeled 5' RACE. TCRdb processed the 5' RACE reads again and assigns one entry to each CDR3 protein, with no DNA. The repertoire table contains roughly 5,000 distinct CDR3 sequences. Details on this clonotype: Its antigen is unknown.

From duplicate vials of about 140,000 sorted CD8+ T cells per subset, RNA was isolated. This receptor was taken from a human donor in good health. The sequenced sample consisted of CD8+ T cells from PBMCs.

The CDR3 here is CASSLDLGNTEAFF. V gene TRBV5-1 combines with J gene TRBJ1-1. Per germline, CDR1 SGHRS and CDR2 YFSETQ. The CDR3 runs 14 residues.